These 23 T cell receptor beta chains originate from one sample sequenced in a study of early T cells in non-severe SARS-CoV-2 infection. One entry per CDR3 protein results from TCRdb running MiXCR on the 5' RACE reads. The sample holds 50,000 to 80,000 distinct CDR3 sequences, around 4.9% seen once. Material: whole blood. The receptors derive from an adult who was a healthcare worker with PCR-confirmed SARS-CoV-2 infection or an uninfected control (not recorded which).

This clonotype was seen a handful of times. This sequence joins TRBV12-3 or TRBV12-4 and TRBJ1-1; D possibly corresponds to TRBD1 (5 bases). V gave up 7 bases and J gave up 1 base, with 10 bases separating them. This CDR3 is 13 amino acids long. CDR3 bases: TGTGCCAGCACCTTAGGACAGAACACTGAAGCTTTCTTT. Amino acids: CASTLGQNTEAFF.

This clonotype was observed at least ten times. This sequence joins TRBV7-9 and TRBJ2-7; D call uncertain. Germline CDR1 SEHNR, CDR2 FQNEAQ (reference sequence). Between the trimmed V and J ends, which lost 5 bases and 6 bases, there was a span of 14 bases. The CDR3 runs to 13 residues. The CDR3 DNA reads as TGTGCCAGCAGCCAACGGGTGGCAGGCGAGCAGTACTTC. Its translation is CASSQRVAGEQYF.

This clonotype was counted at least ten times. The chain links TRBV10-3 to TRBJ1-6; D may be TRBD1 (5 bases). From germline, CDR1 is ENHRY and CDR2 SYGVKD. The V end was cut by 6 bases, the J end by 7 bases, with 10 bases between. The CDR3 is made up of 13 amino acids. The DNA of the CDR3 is TGTGCCATCAGCCGGGACCCGAATTCACCCCTCCACTTT. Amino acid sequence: CAISRDPNSPLHF.

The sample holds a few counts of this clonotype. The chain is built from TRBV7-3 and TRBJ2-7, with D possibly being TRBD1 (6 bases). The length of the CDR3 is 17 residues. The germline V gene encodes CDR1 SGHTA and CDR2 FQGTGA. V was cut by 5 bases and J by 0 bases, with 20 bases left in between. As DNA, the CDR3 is TGTGCCAGCAGCCCCTCAATCTCAGACAGGAGCTCCTACGAGCAGTACTTC. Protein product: CASSPSISDRSSYEQYF. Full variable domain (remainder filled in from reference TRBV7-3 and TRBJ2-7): GAGVSQTPSNKVTEKGKYVELRCDPISGHTALYWYRQSLGQGPEFLIYFQGTGAADDSGLPNDRFFAVRPEGSVSTLKIQRTERGDSAVYLCASSPSISDRSSYEQYFGPGTRLTVT.

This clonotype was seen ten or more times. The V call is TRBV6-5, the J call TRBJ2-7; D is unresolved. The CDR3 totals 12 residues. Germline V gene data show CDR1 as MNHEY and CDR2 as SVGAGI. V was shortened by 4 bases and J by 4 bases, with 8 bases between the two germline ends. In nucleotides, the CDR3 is TGTGCCAGCAGTTCTGGTAAATACGAGCAGTACTTC. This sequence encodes CASSSGKYEQYF.

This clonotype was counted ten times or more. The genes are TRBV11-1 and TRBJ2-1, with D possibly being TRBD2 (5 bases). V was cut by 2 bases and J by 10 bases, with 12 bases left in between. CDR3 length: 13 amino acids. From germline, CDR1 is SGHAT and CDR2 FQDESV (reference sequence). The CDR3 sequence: CASSLRPASEQFF. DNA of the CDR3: TGTGCCAGCAGCTTAAGGCCCGCTAGCGAGCAGTTCTTC.

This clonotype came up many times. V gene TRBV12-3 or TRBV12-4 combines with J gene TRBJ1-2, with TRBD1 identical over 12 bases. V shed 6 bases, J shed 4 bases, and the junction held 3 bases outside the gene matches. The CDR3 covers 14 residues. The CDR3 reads CASRGTGGIYGYTF. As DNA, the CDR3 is TGTGCCAGCAGAGGGACAGGGGGCATCTATGGCTACACCTTC.

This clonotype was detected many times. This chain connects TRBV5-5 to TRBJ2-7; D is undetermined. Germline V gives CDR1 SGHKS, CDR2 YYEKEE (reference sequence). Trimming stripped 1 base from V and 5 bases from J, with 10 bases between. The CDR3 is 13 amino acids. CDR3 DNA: TGTGCCAGCAGCTTGCAGTTGTCGCACGAGCAGTACTTC. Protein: CASSLQLSHEQYF.

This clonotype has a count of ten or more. CDR3 amino acids: CAISEGPVGNTEAFF. CDR3 nucleotide sequence: TGTGCCATCAGTGAGGGCCCCGTGGGGAACACTGAAGCTTTCTTT. This rearrangement joins TRBV10-3 to TRBJ1-1; D uncertain. V lost 2 bases and J lost 1, with 11 bases in between. This CDR3 is built from 15 residues. CDR1 ENHRY and CDR2 SYGVKD come from the germline V gene.

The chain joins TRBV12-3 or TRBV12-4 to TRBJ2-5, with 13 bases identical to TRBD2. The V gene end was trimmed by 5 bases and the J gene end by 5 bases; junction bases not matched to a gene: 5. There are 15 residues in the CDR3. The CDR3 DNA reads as TGTGCCAGCAGTCTCCAGGGACTAGCGGGGGAGACCCAGTACTTC. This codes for CASSLQGLAGETQYF.

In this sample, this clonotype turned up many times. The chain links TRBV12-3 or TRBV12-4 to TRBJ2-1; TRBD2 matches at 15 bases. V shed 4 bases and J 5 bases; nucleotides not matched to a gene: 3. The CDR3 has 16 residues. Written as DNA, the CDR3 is TGTGCCAGCAGTTCCTGGACTAGCGGGGGGGACAATGAGCAGTTCTTC. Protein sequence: CASSSWTSGGDNEQFF.

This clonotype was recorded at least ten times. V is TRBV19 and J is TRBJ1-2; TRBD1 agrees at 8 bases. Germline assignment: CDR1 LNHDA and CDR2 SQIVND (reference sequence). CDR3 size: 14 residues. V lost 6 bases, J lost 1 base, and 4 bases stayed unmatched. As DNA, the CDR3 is TGTGCCAGTAGGTTGACAGGGGATAACTATGGCTACACCTTC. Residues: CASRLTGDNYGYTF.

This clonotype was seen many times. As DNA, the CDR3 is TGTGCCAGCAGCTGGGGGAATACGCAGTATTTT. Its translation is CASSWGNTQYF. The V and J genes are TRBV7-2 and TRBJ2-3; D is perhaps TRBD1 or TRBD2 (5 bases each). The CDR3 has 11 amino acids. The germline V and J ends were trimmed by 4 bases and 7 bases, with 6 bases remaining between them. In germline, CDR1 is SGHTA, CDR2 FQGNSA.

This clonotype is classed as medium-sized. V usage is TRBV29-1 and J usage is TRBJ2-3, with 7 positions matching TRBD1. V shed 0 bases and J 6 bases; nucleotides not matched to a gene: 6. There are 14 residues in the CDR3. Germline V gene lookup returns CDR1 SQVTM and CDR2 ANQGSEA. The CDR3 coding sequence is TGCAGCGTTGAAGATCGACAGGGTAGGGATACGCAGTATTTT. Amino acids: CSVEDRQGRDTQYF.

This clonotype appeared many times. The CDR3 DNA follows: TGCGCCAGCAGCCCTAATCAAGGCGGGCCCTACAATGAGCAGTTCTTC. It specifies CASSPNQGGPYNEQFF. The genes are TRBV5-1 and TRBJ2-1; possibly TRBD2 for D (5 bases). The germline V gene has CDR1 SGHRS and CDR2 YFSETQ. With 4 bases removed from V and 2 bases from J, the gap between germline ends came to 16 bases. This CDR3 region has 16 residues.

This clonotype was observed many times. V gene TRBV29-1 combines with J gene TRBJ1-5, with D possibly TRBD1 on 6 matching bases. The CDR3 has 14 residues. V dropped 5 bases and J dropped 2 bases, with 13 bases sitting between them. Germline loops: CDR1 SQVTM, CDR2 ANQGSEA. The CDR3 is CSVIQGSGNQPQHF. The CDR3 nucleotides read TGCAGCGTTATACAGGGATCTGGCAATCAGCCCCAGCATTTT.

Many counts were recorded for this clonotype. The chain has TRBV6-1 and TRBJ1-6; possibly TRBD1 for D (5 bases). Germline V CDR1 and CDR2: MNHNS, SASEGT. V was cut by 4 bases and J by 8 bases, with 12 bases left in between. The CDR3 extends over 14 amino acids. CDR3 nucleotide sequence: TGTGCCAGCAGTGCCCGGGACTTCGATTCACCCCTCCACTTT. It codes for CASSARDFDSPLHF.

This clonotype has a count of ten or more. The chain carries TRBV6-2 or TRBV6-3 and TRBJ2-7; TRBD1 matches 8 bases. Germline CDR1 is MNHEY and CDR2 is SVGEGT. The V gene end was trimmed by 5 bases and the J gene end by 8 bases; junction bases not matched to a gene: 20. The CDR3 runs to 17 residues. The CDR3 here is CASSTPTLVDRAAQQYF. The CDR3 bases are TGTGCCAGCAGTACCCCTACTTTAGTGGACAGGGCGGCGCAGCAGTACTTC.

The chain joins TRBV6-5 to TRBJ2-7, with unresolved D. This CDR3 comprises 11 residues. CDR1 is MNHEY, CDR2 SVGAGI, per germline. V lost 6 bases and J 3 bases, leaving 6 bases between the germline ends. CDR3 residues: CASSSHYEQYF. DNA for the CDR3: TGTGCCAGCAGCTCCCACTACGAGCAGTACTTC.

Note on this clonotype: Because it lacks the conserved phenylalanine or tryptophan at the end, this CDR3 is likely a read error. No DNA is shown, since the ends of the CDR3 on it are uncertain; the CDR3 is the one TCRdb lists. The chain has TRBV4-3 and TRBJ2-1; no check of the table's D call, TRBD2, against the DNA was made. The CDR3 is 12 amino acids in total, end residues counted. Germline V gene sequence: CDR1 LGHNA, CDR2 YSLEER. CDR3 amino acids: CASSQEVPSGTI.

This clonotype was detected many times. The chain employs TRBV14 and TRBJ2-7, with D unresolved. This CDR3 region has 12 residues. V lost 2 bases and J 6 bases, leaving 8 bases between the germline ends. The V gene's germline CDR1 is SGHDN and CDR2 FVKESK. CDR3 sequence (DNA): TGTGCCAGCAGCCAACACCTTTCCGAGCAGTACTTC. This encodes CASSQHLSEQYF.

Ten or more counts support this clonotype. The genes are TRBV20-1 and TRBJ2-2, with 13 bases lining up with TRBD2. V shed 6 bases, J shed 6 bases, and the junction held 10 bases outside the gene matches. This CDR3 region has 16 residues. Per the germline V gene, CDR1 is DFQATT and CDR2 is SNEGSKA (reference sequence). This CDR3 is CSARTSGRFLPGELFF. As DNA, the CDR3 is TGCAGTGCCCGGACTAGCGGGAGATTTCTTCCCGGGGAGCTGTTTTTT.

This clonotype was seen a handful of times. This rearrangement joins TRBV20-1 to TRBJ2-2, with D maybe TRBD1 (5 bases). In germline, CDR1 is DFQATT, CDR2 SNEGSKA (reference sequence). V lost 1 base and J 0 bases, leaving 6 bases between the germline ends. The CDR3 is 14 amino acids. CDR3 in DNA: TGCAGTGCTAGAGGACAGACGAACACCGGGGAGCTGTTTTTT. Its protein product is CSARGQTNTGELFF.